Below, 5 T cell receptor beta chains from the same sample are listed, as sequenced in a study of blood T cell dynamics during melanoma immunotherapy. Generated by immunoSEQ multiplex PCR, the TCRdb table keeps only in-frame clones and is missing some. The table shows 8,500 to 11,000 clones, with around nine tenths occurring only once. As to time point: week 3, after first cycle of checkpoint inhibitor. The starting material was blood, obtained from a patient treated with checkpoint blockade. The receptors stem from a human donor with melanoma.

The chain is built from TRBV6-6 and TRBJ2-1; TRBD1 matches at 12 bases. J lost 8 bases, V lost 0 bases, and 2 bases had no gene match. Germline CDR1 and CDR2: MNHNY and SVGAGI (reference sequence). This CDR3 is 15 amino acids long. The CDR3 nucleotides read TGTGCCAGCAGTTACTCCGGGACAGGGGGCGATGAGCAGTTCTTC. Translated, it gives CASSYSGTGGDEQFF.

The chain carries TRBV19 and TRBJ2-1, with 10 bases identical to TRBD2. V gave up 4 bases and J gave up 4 bases; unmatched junction bases: 7. Germline V CDR1 and CDR2: LNHDA, SQIVND (reference sequence). The CDR3 sequence is 16 residues long. The CDR3 nucleotides are TGTGCCAGTAGTACCCCTAGCGGGAGATTATACAATGAGCAGTTCTTC. It codes for CASSTPSGRLYNEQFF.

The V gene is TRBV28, the J gene TRBJ1-3; D is perhaps TRBD1 (6 bases). Trimming pared 1 base from V and 0 bases from J, leaving 10 bases between. This CDR3 comprises 16 residues. CDR1 and CDR2 (germline): MDHEN, SYDVKM. DNA of the CDR3: TGTGCCAGCAGTTTATACGGACAGCGCTCTGGAAACACCATATATTTT. This codes for CASSLYGQRSGNTIYF.

This CDR3 reads CASSDSWGAQEQYF. DNA of the CDR3: TGTGCCAGCAGTGACTCATGGGGGGCTCAGGAGCAGTACTTC. The chain has TRBV6-4 and TRBJ2-7; the D call may be TRBD1 or TRBD2 (6 bases each). V lost 0 bases and J 7 bases, leaving 13 bases between the germline ends. The germline V gene encodes CDR1 MRHNA and CDR2 SNTAGT. The CDR3 runs to 14 residues.

In DNA, the CDR3 is TGTGCCAGTAGTAGCTCAGGATGGGGAAACACCATATATTTT. Translated, it gives CASSSSGWGNTIYF. The rearrangement uses TRBV19 and TRBJ1-3; D call uncertain. Trimming took 4 bases from V and 4 from J, leaving 11 bases between them. The CDR3 spans 14 residues. Germline values: CDR1 LNHDA, CDR2 SQIVND (reference sequence).